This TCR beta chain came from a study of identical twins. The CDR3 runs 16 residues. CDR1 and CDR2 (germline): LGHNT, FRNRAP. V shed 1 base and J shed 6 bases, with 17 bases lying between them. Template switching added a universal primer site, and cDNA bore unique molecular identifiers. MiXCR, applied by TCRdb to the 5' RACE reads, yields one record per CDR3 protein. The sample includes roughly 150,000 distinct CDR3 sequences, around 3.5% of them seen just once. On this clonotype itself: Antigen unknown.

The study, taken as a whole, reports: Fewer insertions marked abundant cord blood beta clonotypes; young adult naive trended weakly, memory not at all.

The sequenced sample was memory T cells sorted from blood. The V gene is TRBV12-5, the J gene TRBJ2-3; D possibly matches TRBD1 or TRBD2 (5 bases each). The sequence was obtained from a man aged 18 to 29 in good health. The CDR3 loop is CASGLGHGTKWDTQYF. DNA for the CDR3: TGTGCTAGTGGTTTGGGTCATGGGACGAAGTGGGATACGCAGTATTTT.